What follows are 17 T cell receptor beta chains derived from one specimen sequenced in a study of T cell changes during pregnancy in multiple sclerosis. TCRdb keeps only in-frame clones here, not all; method: immunoSEQ multiplex PCR. Of 69,000 or so clones listed, around 94% were seen once; the top ten hold 2%. The source material was peripheral blood, sampled in the third trimester of pregnancy. The receptors come from a female donor in good health, enrolled as a control in a pregnancy study.

The rearrangement links TRBV19 to TRBJ2-3; TRBD2 agrees at 8 bases. CDR3 size: 13 residues. Germline CDR1 LNHDA, CDR2 SQIVND (reference sequence). Trimming took 7 bases from V and 1 from J; bases not matched to a gene: 1. The CDR3 DNA sequence: TGTGCCAGTATGCGGGGGGGCACAGATACGCAGTATTTT. Protein product: CASMRGGTDTQYF.

Only one count was recorded for this clone. The chain couples TRBV9 to TRBJ2-5; 8 bases map to TRBD2. Germline loops: CDR1 SGDLS, CDR2 YYNGEE. The CDR3 length is 14 residues. J lost 5 bases, V lost 0 bases, and 3 bases had no gene match. The CDR3 loop is CASSVASGSETQYF. In nucleotides, the CDR3 is TGTGCCAGCAGCGTAGCAAGCGGGAGTGAGACCCAGTACTTC.

About this clone: Relative to the germline gene, one junction end is altered; a read error may explain this. This rearrangement joins TRBV28 to TRBJ2-5; D not resolved. The CDR3 contains 13 residues. Per the germline V gene, CDR1 is MDHEN and CDR2 is SYDVKM. CDR3 region: CASSLYLTPVLNF. DNA of the CDR3: TGTGCCAGCAGTTTATATCTGACACCAGTCTTGAACTTC.

This chain uses TRBV7-9 with TRBJ2-1; 10 positions agree with TRBD2. The V gene's germline CDR1 is SEHNR and CDR2 FQNEAQ (reference sequence). Losses at the gene ends were 5 bases for V and 3 bases for J; bases not matched to a gene: 7. The CDR3 length is 16 residues. The CDR3 region has the DNA TGTGCCAGCAGCCCAACTAGCGGGGCTAACTACAATGAGCAGTTCTTC. It codes for CASSPTSGANYNEQFF.

This chain connects TRBV30 to TRBJ1-1; 7 nucleotides agree with TRBD1. V shed 7 bases, J shed 5 bases, and the junction held 13 bases outside the gene matches. The CDR3 spans 14 residues. Germline V gene lookup returns CDR1 GTSNPN and CDR2 SVGIG (reference sequence). The CDR3 here is CAFALGTVDTEAFF. CDR3 nucleotide sequence: TGTGCCTTCGCCCTCGGGACAGTAGATACTGAAGCTTTCTTT. Full variable domain (missing parts from reference TRBV30 and TRBJ1-1): SQTIHQWPATLVQPVGSPLSLECTVEGTSNPNLYWYRQAAGRGLQLLFYSVGIGQISSEVPQNLSASRPQDRQFILSSKKLLLSDSGFYLCAFALGTVDTEAFFGQGTRLTVV.

The J gene is TRBJ1-1, the V gene TRBV29-1; D not resolved. With 6 bases removed from V and 0 bases from J, the gap between germline ends came to 14 bases. The CDR3 spans 14 residues. Germline CDR1 and CDR2: SQVTM and ANQGSEA. CDR3 protein: CSVHYPILNTEAFF. The CDR3, as DNA: TGCAGCGTCCACTACCCTATCTTGAACACTGAAGCTTTCTTT.

The CDR3 here is CASGLGGEGVTGYTF. As DNA, the CDR3 is TGTGCTAGTGGCCTCGGCGGGGAGGGGGTGACTGGCTACACCTTC. V gene TRBV12-5 combines with J gene TRBJ1-2, with D possibly TRBD1 on 6 matching bases. The CDR3 has 15 amino acids. Germline V lookup: CDR1 LGHNT, CDR2 FRNRAP. V lost 6 bases, J lost 7 bases, and 21 bases lay in between. Together with reference TRBV12-5 and TRBJ1-2, the CDR3 gives the full variable domain: DARVTQTPRHKVTEMGQEVTMRCQPILGHNTVFWYRQTMMQGLELLAYFRNRAPLDDSGMPKDRFSAEMPDATLATLKIQPSEPRDSAVYFCASGLGGEGVTGYTFGSGTRLTVV.

The rearrangement uses TRBV19 and TRBJ2-7, with no clear D. The CDR3 totals 14 residues. Germline CDR1 and CDR2: LNHDA and SQIVND (reference sequence). Trimming cost V 3 bases and J 0 bases, with 9 bases left between them. The CDR3 region is CASSIVFHSYEQYF. The CDR3 DNA follows: TGTGCCAGTAGTATTGTGTTCCACTCCTACGAGCAGTACTTC.

The chain employs TRBV7-9 and TRBJ2-2; 7 bases match TRBD1. V shed 7 bases, J shed 0 bases, and the junction held 8 bases outside the gene matches. From germline, CDR1 is SEHNR and CDR2 FQNEAQ (reference sequence). This CDR3 contains 16 residues. The CDR3: CASITGDRANTGELFF. The CDR3 DNA is TGTGCCAGCATCACAGGGGATCGGGCGAACACCGGGGAGCTGTTTTTT.

CDR3 sequence (DNA): TGCGCCAGCAGCTCACAGGGACCGTCGTTCGGAGAGACCCAGTACTTC. Translated, it gives CASSSQGPSFGETQYF. The chain is built from TRBV5-1 and TRBJ2-5; D possibly corresponds to TRBD1 (6 bases). This CDR3 contains 16 residues. The germline V gene has CDR1 SGHRS and CDR2 YFSETQ. Trimming pared 3 bases from V and 4 bases from J, leaving 19 bases between.

There are a few counts of this clone. This chain links TRBV10-3 with TRBJ1-1, with unresolved D. There are 13 residues in the CDR3. Germline V gene data show CDR1 as ENHRY and CDR2 as SYGVKD. V was clipped by 3 bases and J by 5 bases, with 10 bases between them. The CDR3 reads CAISEGGRTEAFF. The DNA for the CDR3 is TGTGCCATCAGTGAAGGAGGTAGGACTGAAGCTTTCTTT.

The V call is TRBV15, the J call TRBJ1-4; weak D call: TRBD1 (5 bases). Germline CDR1 reads LNHNV; CDR2 reads YYDKDF (reference sequence). This CDR3 region has 16 residues. The V gene lost 0 bases and the J gene lost 0 bases, with 8 bases spanning the gap. The CDR3 region is CATSRDKGPTNEKLFF. In DNA, the CDR3 is TGTGCCACCAGCAGAGATAAGGGGCCAACTAATGAAAAACTGTTTTTT.

The genes are TRBV14 and TRBJ2-7, with 8 positions matching TRBD2. Germline CDR1 is SGHDN and CDR2 is FVKESK. The CDR3 length is 14 residues. V was clipped by 1 base and J by 8 bases; unmatched bases: 7. In DNA form, the CDR3 reads TGTGCCAGCAGCCAAGTGGGCGGGAGGCCTAAGCAGTACTTC. This gives the protein CASSQVGGRPKQYF. Full variable domain (remainder filled in from reference TRBV14 and TRBJ2-7): EAGVTQFPSHSVIEKGQTVTLRCDPISGHDNLYWYRRVMGKEIKFLLHFVKESKQDESGMPNNRFLAERTGGTYSTLKVQPAELEDSGVYFCASSQVGGRPKQYFGPGTRLTVT.

In regard to this clone: At one end the junction does not follow the germline gene, possibly because of a read error. The chain recombines TRBV7-7 with TRBJ2-3; 11 bases align to TRBD2. Germline CDR1 reads SSHAT; CDR2 reads FNYEAQ (reference sequence). This CDR3 comprises 15 residues. In DNA form, the CDR3 reads TGTGCTAGCAGCCGTAGCGGGGGGGGGTTGGATACGCAGTATTTT. It translates to CASSRSGGGLDTQYF.

J is TRBJ2-3 and V is TRBV28, with TRBD2 matching 7 bases. Trimming took 7 bases from V and 3 from J; bases not matched to a gene: 10. The CDR3 covers 15 residues. Per germline, CDR1 MDHEN and CDR2 SYDVKM. The CDR3: CASNAFGEGTDTQYF. Written as DNA, the CDR3 is TGTGCCAGCAACGCCTTCGGGGAGGGTACAGATACGCAGTATTTT.

The chain employs TRBV19 and TRBJ2-7; 11 bases are a match to TRBD2. CDR3 length equals 14 residues. J was trimmed by 2 bases and V by 4 bases; bases with no gene match: 1. CDR1 LNHDA and CDR2 SQIVND come from the germline V gene (reference sequence). CDR3 region: CASSTTSGAYEQYF. CDR3 bases: TGTGCCAGTAGTACGACTAGCGGGGCCTACGAGCAGTACTTC.

The chain combines TRBV18 with TRBJ1-4, with TRBD1 matching over 11 bases. V shed 5 bases and J 8 bases; nucleotides not matched to a gene: 7. CDR3 size: 15 residues. The germline CDR1 and CDR2 sequences are KGHSH and LQKENI. CDR3 loop: CASSRGTGGSEKLFF. As DNA, the CDR3 is TGTGCCAGCTCAAGAGGGACAGGGGGAAGCGAAAAACTGTTTTTT. The full variable domain, completed using reference TRBV18 and TRBJ1-4, is NAGVMQNPRHLVRRRGQEARLRCSPMKGHSHVYWYRQLPEEGLKFMVYLQKENIIDESGMPKERFSAEFPKEGPSILRIQQVVRGDSAAYFCASSRGTGGSEKLFFGSGTQLSVL.